Listed here is a single T cell receptor beta chain. This record belongs to a study of blood T cell repertoires in acute mononucleosis. cDNA came from RNA of at least 9,000 tetramer+ CD8 T cells. Libraries were prepared by immunoSEQ multiplex PCR; TCRdb keeps only in-frame clonotypes and omits some of them. The sample has 7,000 to 9,000 clones, less than 30% seen once. Documented time point: acute infectious mononucleosis, at clinical presentation within 2 weeks of symptom onset (visit 1). A positive heterophile antibody test plus EBV viral capsid antigen-specific IgM indicated primary EBV infection. The germline V gene encodes CDR1 MGHDK and CDR2 SYGVNS. Trimming cost V 2 bases and J 8 bases, with 7 bases left between them. The CDR3 has 12 amino acids.

Sequenced here: EBV YVL epitope tetramer+ CD8+ T cells sorted from PBMCs, sampled during acute infectious mononucleosis. Subset denoted: CD8 T cells binding a tetramer with EBV BRLF1 109-117 peptide (YVL-BR). The TCR sequence derives from a woman between 18 and 29 years old with infectious mononucleosis caused by EBV. The chain recombines TRBV25-1 with TRBJ2-1; D remains unclear. CDR3 protein: CASSEQEYEQFF. DNA for the CDR3: TGTGCCAGCAGTGAACAAGAATATGAGCAGTTCTTC.